A selection of T cell receptor beta chains follows, all from one sample in a study of blood T cell repertoires in COVID-19. Repertoires were generated with immunoSEQ multiplex PCR, while TCRdb's copy carries only in-frame clones and drops some. The sample records 190,000 or so clones, approximately 82% being singletons. Material for sequencing was peripheral blood. All receptors derive from a human donor with acute or convalescent COVID-19. The donor label of this sample is uncertain. CDR3s include the opening cysteine and the closing phenylalanine or tryptophan. D genes are given only for firm matches. A clone size is listed for some rows: how often the clone was seen (once, few, many), or a class if it is expanded.

d_gene	abundance	j_gene	v_gene	CDR3nt	CDR3aa
TRBD2	.	TRBJ2-1	TRBV5-1	TGCGCCAGCAGCTTGGCGGGGACTAGCGGATACAATGAGCAGTTCTTC	CASSLAGTSGYNEQFF
TRBD1	.	TRBJ2-5	TRBV19	TGTGCCAGTCGAACAGGGGGCGCAAGGGAGACCCAGTACTTC	CASRTGGARETQYF
TRBD2	.	TRBJ2-4	TRBV10-3	TGTGCCATCAGTGAGGGCGCTGGGAGGGGCGAGTACTTC	CAISEGAGRGEYF
.	.	TRBJ2-3	TRBV5-1	TGCGCCAGCAGCTTGGGGGCCGGGAGTGGAACAGATACGCAGTATTTT	CASSLGAGSGTDTQYF
.	.	TRBJ1-2	TRBV4-3	TGCGCCAGCAGCCCCGGGACTGGCGGATATGGCTACACCTTC	CASSPGTGGYGYTF
.	few	TRBJ1-3	TRBV4-3	TGCGCCAGCAGCCAAGCTTGGCCGGGCTCTGGAAACACCATATATTTT	CASSQAWPGSGNTIYF
.	.	TRBJ1-2	TRBV5-1	TGCGCCAGCAGCGGGAGGAGCGAGGGCTACACCTTC	CASSGRSEGYTF
TRBD1	.	TRBJ1-3	TRBV30	TGTGCCTGGGGGACAGTGGGTGGAAACACCATATATTTT	CAWGTVGGNTIYF
TRBD2	.	TRBJ2-7	TRBV10-2	TGCGCCAGCAGTCGTAGCGGGAGTGGAGGAGAGCAGTACTTC	CASSRSGSGGEQYF
.	.	TRBJ2-3	TRBV13	TGTGCCAGCAGCCTCGCAGATACGCAGTATTTT	CASSLADTQYF
TRBD1	.	TRBJ1-1	TRBV5-1	TGCGCCAGCAGCCAGACAGGGGGGATAGAGAACACTGAAGCTTTCTTT	CASSQTGGIENTEAFF
TRBD1	once	TRBJ2-7	TRBV11-2	TGTGCCAGCAGCTCACTGACAGGGATCCCCTACGAGCAGTACTTC	CASSSLTGIPYEQYF
TRBD2	.	TRBJ2-7	TRBV6-2/TRBV6-3	TGTGCCAGCAGTCCCCTCGGCTTAGCGGGAGAGTCCTACGAGCAGTACTTC	CASSPLGLAGESYEQYF
.	.	TRBJ2-1	TRBV5-6	TGTGCCAGCAGCTTGAGAGCCCTCTCCTACAATGAGCAGTTCTTC	CASSLRALSYNEQFF
TRBD2	.	TRBJ2-1	TRBV19	TGTGCCAGTAGTATAGCAGGTAGCGGGGTCTACAATGAGCAGTTCTTC	CASSIAGSGVYNEQFF
.	.	TRBJ2-4	TRBV29-1	TGCAGCGTTGAAGGGGCTGGGAAAAACATTCAGTACTTC	CSVEGAGKNIQYF
TRBD2	.	TRBJ2-7	TRBV9	TGTGCCAGCAGCGTAGGCGGGAGTTCCTACGAGCAGTACTTC	CASSVGGSSYEQYF
TRBD1	.	TRBJ2-1	TRBV7-2	TGTGCCAGCAGCTTAGCCTGGACAGGGGTAAATGAGCAGTTCTTC	CASSLAWTGVNEQFF
.	.	TRBJ1-1	TRBV5-4	TGTGCCAGCAGCCGCTCCTATGCCGGGACTGAAGCTTTCTTT	CASSRSYAGTEAFF
TRBD1	.	TRBJ1-5	TRBV19	TGTGCCAGTAGTATAGGTACAGGGGGCCAGCCCCAGCATTTT	CASSIGTGGQPQHF
TRBD2	.	TRBJ2-3	TRBV5-1	TGCGCCAGCAGCTTCTCACGGGGGGGCTTCGGCACAGATACGCAGTATTTT	CASSFSRGGFGTDTQYF
.	.	TRBJ2-3	TRBV4-3	TGCGCCAGCAGCCCCCAGGGGGGTGGCAACACAGATACGCAGTATTTT	CASSPQGGGNTDTQYF
TRBD1	.	TRBJ2-1	TRBV27	TGTGCCAGCAGTCATGGACAGGGGGAACAGTTCTTC	CASSHGQGEQFF
TRBD2	.	TRBJ2-1	TRBV7-2	TGTGCCAGCAGCTCCCGGGGGGTTCGGACTAGAGGGGACAATGAGCAGTTCTTC	CASSSRGVRTRGDNEQFF
.	.	TRBJ2-1	TRBV6-5	TGTGCCAGCACCGGGCGGGGCGGGTCCTACAATGAGCAGTTCTTC	CASTGRGGSYNEQFF
TRBD2	.	TRBJ2-3	TRBV29-1	TGCAGCGTTGAGGGGCCGACTAGCGGACTCACAGATACGCAGTATTTT	CSVEGPTSGLTDTQYF
TRBD2	.	TRBJ2-5	TRBV19	TGTGCCAGTAGTACTAGACTAGCGGGAAAGTACCAAGAGACCCAGTACTTC	CASSTRLAGKYQETQYF
.	.	TRBJ2-7	TRBV4-3	TGCGCCAGCAGCCAGGGCCGGGCAGGGGCCTTGGGAGAGCAGTACTTC	CASSQGRAGALGEQYF
TRBD1	.	TRBJ2-7	TRBV19	TGTGCCAGTAGTCCCGCGGACAGGGCTGAGCAGTACTTC	CASSPADRAEQYF
TRBD1	once	TRBJ1-2	TRBV7-8	TGTGCCAGCACCCCCTGGGGGGACAGGGTGCTGGGTGGCTACACCTTC	CASTPWGDRVLGGYTF
TRBD1	.	TRBJ2-6	TRBV5-1	TGCGCCAGCAGCTTGGATCCGGGACAGGGTTTCTCTGGGGCCAACGTCCTGACTTTC	CASSLDPGQGFSGANVLTF
.	few	TRBJ1-4	TRBV24-1	TGTGCCACCCCGACCAGGATTAATGAAAAACTGTTTTTT	CATPTRINEKLFF
.	.	TRBJ1-5	TRBV5-1	TGCGCCAGCAGCCGAGTGGCAGGCACCTATCAGCCCCAGCATTTT	CASSRVAGTYQPQHF
TRBD2	.	TRBJ2-3	TRBV29-1	TGCAGCGTTGCTGGAGGAGACGGGAGGTCCACAGATACGCAGTATTTT	CSVAGGDGRSTDTQYF
.	.	TRBJ2-7	TRBV7-2	TGTGCCAGCAGCGCCTCAGGGTACGAGCAGTACTTC	CASSASGYEQYF
TRBD1	.	TRBJ1-2	TRBV6-4	TGTGCCAGCCCCCACCAAAGGGACAGGAAGTACTATGGCTACACCTTC	CASPHQRDRKYYGYTF
TRBD1	.	TRBJ2-2	TRBV5-4	TGTGCCAGCAGCCAGGGACAGGGGGCGAACGGGGAGCTGTTTTTT	CASSQGQGANGELFF
TRBD2	.	TRBJ2-5	TRBV5-1	TGCGCCAGCAGCTCCGGGACTAGCGGAGAGACCCAGTACTTC	CASSSGTSGETQYF
TRBD1	.	TRBJ1-6	TRBV19	TGTGCCAGTAGTGAGAGACAGGGGGCGTTTTCACCCCTCCACTTT	CASSERQGAFSPLHF
.	once	TRBJ1-6	TRBV18	TGTGCCAGCTCACCCGGGGAGACTTGGGATTCACCCCTCCACTTT	CASSPGETWDSPLHF